Following are 4 T cell receptor beta chains from one sample sequenced in a study of pediatric ulcerative colitis. Rectal tissue came from one to two pinch biopsies taken at colonoscopy. The assay was immunoSEQ multiplex PCR, and TCRdb's table has in-frame clones only and misses some. The table lists approximately 17,000 clones, approximately 80% of them singletons. The sample consisted of gut tissue. These receptors were collected from a boy younger than 18 who was a control in a study of pediatric ulcerative colitis.

J is TRBJ2-2 and V is TRBV5-6; TRBD2 aligns across 14 bases. V lost 0 bases, J lost 3 bases, and 7 bases stayed unmatched. CDR1 is SGHDT, CDR2 YYEEEE, per germline. The CDR3 loop spans 19 amino acids. The CDR3 here is CASSLDNGLAGGHTGELFF. Written as DNA, the CDR3 is TGTGCCAGCAGCTTGGATAATGGACTAGCGGGAGGACACACCGGGGAGCTGTTTTTT.

CDR3 DNA sequence: TGTGCCACCTCTGCGATTCAGAACGATGAGCAGTTCTTC. Its protein product is CATSAIQNDEQFF. This rearrangement joins TRBV27 to TRBJ2-1; D call uncertain. The V gene's germline CDR1 is MNHEY and CDR2 SMNVEV (reference sequence). V was trimmed by 10 bases and J by 8 bases, leaving 18 bases between them. This CDR3 is built from 13 residues.

The chain combines TRBV28 with TRBJ2-2; perhaps TRBD2 as D (5 bases). This CDR3 contains 16 residues. The V end lost 5 bases, the J end lost 0 bases, and 13 bases lay between the germline ends. Germline loops: CDR1 MDHEN, CDR2 SYDVKM. The CDR3 region has the DNA TGTGCCAGCAGTAGACCTTTGGGAGCGAACACCGGGGAGCTGTTTTTT. Translating it yields CASSRPLGANTGELFF.

The gene calls are TRBV7-8 and TRBJ2-1; TRBD1 agrees at 7 bases. Germline CDR1 SGHVS, CDR2 FQNEAQ. CDR3 size: 17 residues. The V and J ends lost 0 bases and 3 bases, in that order; junction bases with no gene match: 8. The CDR3 bases are TGTGCCAGCAGCTTAGCCCCCGACAGGGCCGGCTACAATGAGCAGTTCTTC. This translates into CASSLAPDRAGYNEQFF.